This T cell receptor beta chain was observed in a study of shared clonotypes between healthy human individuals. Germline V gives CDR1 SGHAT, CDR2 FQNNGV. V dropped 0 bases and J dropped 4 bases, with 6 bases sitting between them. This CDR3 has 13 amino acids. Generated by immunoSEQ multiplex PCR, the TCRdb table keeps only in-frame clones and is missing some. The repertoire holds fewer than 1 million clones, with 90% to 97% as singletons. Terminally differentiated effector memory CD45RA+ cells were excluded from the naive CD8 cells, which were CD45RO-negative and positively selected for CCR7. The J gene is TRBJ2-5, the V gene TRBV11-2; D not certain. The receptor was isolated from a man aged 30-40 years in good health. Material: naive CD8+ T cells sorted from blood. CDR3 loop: CASSLDPGETQYF. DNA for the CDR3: TGTGCCAGCAGCTTAGATCCGGGAGAGACCCAGTACTTC.